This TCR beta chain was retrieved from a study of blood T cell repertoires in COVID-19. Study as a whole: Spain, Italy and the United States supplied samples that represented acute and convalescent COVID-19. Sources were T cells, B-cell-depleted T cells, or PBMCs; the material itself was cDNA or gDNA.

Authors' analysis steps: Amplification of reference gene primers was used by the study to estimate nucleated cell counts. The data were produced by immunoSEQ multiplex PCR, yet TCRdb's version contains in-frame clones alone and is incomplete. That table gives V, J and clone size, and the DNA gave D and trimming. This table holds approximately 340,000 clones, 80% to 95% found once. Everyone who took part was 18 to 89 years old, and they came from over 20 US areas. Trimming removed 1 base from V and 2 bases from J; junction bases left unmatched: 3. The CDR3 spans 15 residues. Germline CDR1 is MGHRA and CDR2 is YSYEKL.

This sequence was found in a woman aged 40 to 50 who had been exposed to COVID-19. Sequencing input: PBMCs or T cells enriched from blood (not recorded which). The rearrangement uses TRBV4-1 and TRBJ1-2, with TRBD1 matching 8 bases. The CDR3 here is CASSQVDRGNYGYTF. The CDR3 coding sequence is TGCGCCAGCAGCCAAGTAGACAGGGGAAACTATGGCTACACCTTC.